A selection of T cell receptor beta chains follows, all from one sample in a study of T cell responses to AZD1222 COVID-19 vaccine. Sequenced by immunoSEQ multiplex PCR; TCRdb stores in-frame clones only, minus some. The sample contains around 100,000 clones, about nine tenths of which appear only once. This sample comprised peripheral blood, obtained on day 0 of AZD1222 vaccination. Receptors originate from an adult in good health. Both conserved end residues are trimmed from each CDR3. Not all rows give a size; the values are once, few, many and, for expanded clones, a class.

>10|TRBV28|TRBJ1-2|NA
ASTAAHYGYT
>13|TRBV4-2|TRBJ1-1|NA
ASSQGATVEVEAF
>9|TRBV5-6|TRBJ1-1|NA
ASSWGTTDD
>14|TRBV7-9|TRBJ1-5|NA
ASSSLTGTPNQPQH
>12|TRBV6-6|TRBJ1-1|NA
ASSYLTVSTEAF
>13|TRBV7-9|TRBJ1-4|NA
ASSPSGQGNEKLF
>12|TRBV7-6|TRBJ2-7|NA
ASSPKGISYEQY
>12|TRBV5-1|TRBJ1-1|once
ASSLVGEDTEAF
>13|TRBV27|TRBJ1-3|once
ASSGTGSSGNTIY
>13|TRBV3-1/TRBV3-2|TRBJ2-1|once
ASSQGLLEFNEQF
>12|TRBV7-9|TRBJ1-4|once
ASTDRVTNEKLF
>14|TRBV7-9|TRBJ2-1|NA
ASSHQTIGTSYEQF
>14|TRBV4-2|TRBJ2-1|NA
ASSQDLAGEQGEQF
>13|TRBV19|TRBJ1-1|NA
ASSVSPSRNTEAF
>13|TRBV10-3|TRBJ2-6|NA
AIGQGGSGANVLT
>10|TRBV5-4|TRBJ2-5|NA
ASSWGVGTQY
>13|TRBV28|TRBJ2-7|once
ASSFSSGDSYEQY
>14|TRBV4-2|TRBJ2-7|NA
ASSQLSGRASYEQY
>11|TRBV19|TRBJ2-7|NA
ASLGQGADEQY
>14|TRBV15|TRBJ2-7|NA
ATSLPLGAGRYEQY